Listed below are T cell receptor beta chains from one sample, sequenced in a study of cytomegalovirus exposure and HLA in healthy donors. Profiling relied on immunoSEQ multiplex PCR, and the TCRdb table lists in-frame clones only, not all of them. Among about 150,000 clones listed, less than 90% were seen once. The sample consisted of PBMCs. The origin of the receptors is a woman aged 18-30 years in good health and CMV-seropositive. Both conserved end residues are part of each CDR3. The order of the fields is D gene, V gene, J gene, clone size, CDR3 DNA, CDR3 protein. The D gene is left open where the match is weak. A clone size is listed for some rows: how often the clone was seen (once, few, many), or a class if it is expanded.

D: .; V: TRBV9; J: TRBJ2-5; size: .; DNA: TGTGCCAGCAGCGTATGGGGGGAAGAGACCCAGTACTTC; CDR3: CASSVWGEETQYF
D: .; V: TRBV5-6; J: TRBJ2-7; size: .; DNA: TGTGCCAGCAGCTCTCCTAACGAGCAGTACTTC; CDR3: CASSSPNEQYF
D: .; V: TRBV18; J: TRBJ1-1; size: .; DNA: TGTGCCAGCTCACCACCGGTAGGAGGGAACACTGAAGCTTTCTTT; CDR3: CASSPPVGGNTEAFF
D: .; V: TRBV27; J: TRBJ2-7; size: .; DNA: TGTGCCAGCAGAGTAACCTCGAGCTCCTACGAGCAGTACTTC; CDR3: CASRVTSSSYEQYF
D: .; V: TRBV11-3; J: TRBJ1-1; size: .; DNA: TGTGCCAGCAGCATCTTCGGACGGACTGGGGACACTGAAGCTTTCTTT; CDR3: CASSIFGRTGDTEAFF
D: TRBD2; V: TRBV30; J: TRBJ2-5; size: once; DNA: TGTGCCATATTAGCGGGAGGGGCCCAGTACTTC; CDR3: CAILAGGAQYF
D: TRBD2; V: TRBV4-2; J: TRBJ2-6; size: once; DNA: TGTGCCAGCAGCCGAGACCAAGGGGGGGGACTAGCGGGAGGTGGGGCCAACGTCCTGACTTTC; CDR3: CASSRDQGGGLAGGGANVLTF
D: .; V: TRBV5-6; J: TRBJ2-7; size: .; DNA: TGTGCCAGCAGCCACACCTACGAGCAGTACTTC; CDR3: CASSHTYEQYF
D: .; V: TRBV9; J: TRBJ2-7; size: .; DNA: TGTGCCAGCAGCGTAGCTACGGGAGACGGGTACGAGCAGTACTTC; CDR3: CASSVATGDGYEQYF
D: TRBD1; V: TRBV10-1; J: TRBJ1-5; size: .; DNA: TGCGCCAGGTCAACAGGGGGGAATCAGCCCCAGCATTTT; CDR3: CARSTGGNQPQHF
D: .; V: TRBV19; J: TRBJ1-5; size: .; DNA: TGTGCCAGTAGTACTACGGGGGGCAATCAGCCCCAGCATTTT; CDR3: CASSTTGGNQPQHF
D: TRBD1; V: TRBV10-3; J: TRBJ1-2; size: .; DNA: TGTGCCATCCCGAGAGGGACAGGAGGGACCTATGGCTACACCTTC; CDR3: CAIPRGTGGTYGYTF
D: TRBD1; V: TRBV19; J: TRBJ2-7; size: .; DNA: TGTGCCAGTAGTATTGACAGGGGGAAATACGAGCAGTACTTC; CDR3: CASSIDRGKYEQYF
D: .; V: TRBV18; J: TRBJ2-1; size: .; DNA: TGTGCCAGCTCACCCGTCCGGGGTGAGCAGTTCTTC; CDR3: CASSPVRGEQFF
D: TRBD2; V: TRBV5-3; J: TRBJ2-1; size: .; DNA: TGTGCCAGAAGCCAACTAAACTGGACTAGTCCGGGCTCCTACAATGAGCAGTTCTTC; CDR3: CARSQLNWTSPGSYNEQFF
D: TRBD1; V: TRBV2; J: TRBJ2-4; size: .; DNA: TGTGCCAGCAGGGACAGGGGACTAGCCAAAAACATTCAGTACTTC; CDR3: CASRDRGLAKNIQYF
D: TRBD2; V: TRBV7-2; J: TRBJ2-2; size: .; DNA: TGTGCCAGCAGCTACCTTGGGGGGGAGGGCACCGGGGAGCTGTTTTTT; CDR3: CASSYLGGEGTGELFF
D: .; V: TRBV5-1; J: TRBJ2-2; size: once; DNA: TGCGCCAGCAGCTTGGATAGCTCGGGTGTCACACGCGGGGAGCTGTTTTTT; CDR3: CASSLDSSGVTRGELFF
D: .; V: TRBV30; J: TRBJ2-3; size: .; DNA: TGTGCCTGGAGTGGCTTTCTAGCAGATACGCAGTATTTT; CDR3: CAWSGFLADTQYF
D: .; V: TRBV5-6; J: TRBJ2-7; size: .; DNA: TGTGCCAGCAGCTTGGTACCAAAGACGGGCTACGAGCAGTACTTC; CDR3: CASSLVPKTGYEQYF
D: .; V: TRBV28; J: TRBJ1-1; size: .; DNA: TGTGCCAGTGGGGGGTTTGGGCATTGGAACACTGAAGCTTTCTTT; CDR3: CASGGFGHWNTEAFF
D: .; V: TRBV5-1; J: TRBJ1-4; size: .; DNA: TGCGCCAGCAGCCCAATTTTTGCGGGGGTCGGTGAAAAACTGTTTTTT; CDR3: CASSPIFAGVGEKLFF
D: .; V: TRBV15; J: TRBJ1-3; size: .; DNA: TGTGCCACCAGCAGGCCCAAGGGGGACTCTGGAAACACCATATATTTT; CDR3: CATSRPKGDSGNTIYF
D: TRBD2; V: TRBV6-5; J: TRBJ2-1; size: once; DNA: TGTGCCAGCAGGGCGGGACTAGCGGGAGGGCAGGAGCAGTTCTTC; CDR3: CASRAGLAGGQEQFF
D: .; V: TRBV5-1; J: TRBJ1-2; size: .; DNA: TGCGCCAGCAGCTTATCCAGTAACTATGGCTACACCTTC; CDR3: CASSLSSNYGYTF
D: .; V: TRBV30; J: TRBJ1-4; size: .; DNA: TGTGCCTGGCAGGACTACGATGAAAAACTGTTTTTT; CDR3: CAWQDYDEKLFF
D: .; V: TRBV7-2; J: TRBJ2-7; size: .; DNA: TGTGCCAGCAGCTTAACTACGGGATCTTGGTACGAGCAGTACTTC; CDR3: CASSLTTGSWYEQYF
D: .; V: TRBV19; J: TRBJ2-2; size: .; DNA: TGTGCCAGTAGTACCTCCGGGGTCACCGGGGAGCTGTTTTTT; CDR3: CASSTSGVTGELFF
D: TRBD2; V: TRBV13; J: TRBJ2-5; size: .; DNA: TGTGCCAGCAGCTCAGCGGGAGGTAGGAAGGAGACCCAGTACTTC; CDR3: CASSSAGGRKETQYF
D: .; V: TRBV15; J: TRBJ1-4; size: .; DNA: TGTGCCACCAGCCTCCCAAGCGGGGCGGCTGAAAAACTGTTTTTT; CDR3: CATSLPSGAAEKLFF
D: TRBD1; V: TRBV6-6; J: TRBJ1-2; size: .; DNA: TGTGCCAGCAGGGGGGTTGACAGGGACTACTATGGCTACACCTTC; CDR3: CASRGVDRDYYGYTF
D: TRBD1; V: TRBV6-1; J: TRBJ2-7; size: few; DNA: TGTGCCAGCAGTGAACCGGGACAGGTATTCTCCGAGCAGTACTTC; CDR3: CASSEPGQVFSEQYF
D: .; V: TRBV4-3; J: TRBJ2-6; size: .; DNA: TGCGCCAGCAGCCACCTTTCTGGGGCCAACGTCCTGACTTTC; CDR3: CASSHLSGANVLTF
D: .; V: TRBV7-6; J: TRBJ2-3; size: once; DNA: TGTGCCAGCAGCTTATTCGGCAAAACAGGGACCAGCACAGATACGCAGTATTTT; CDR3: CASSLFGKTGTSTDTQYF
D: TRBD1; V: TRBV11-2; J: TRBJ2-7; size: .; DNA: TGTGCCAGCAGCTTAGCCCGGGGACAGGGATACTCCTACGAGCAGTACTTC; CDR3: CASSLARGQGYSYEQYF
D: TRBD1; V: TRBV19; J: TRBJ2-5; size: .; DNA: TGTGCCAGTAGTACTGGGACAGGGGGCGGAGAGACCCAGTACTTC; CDR3: CASSTGTGGGETQYF
D: TRBD2; V: TRBV5-1; J: TRBJ2-7; size: .; DNA: TGCGCCAGTTCTGCGGGGGACTCCTACGAGCAGTACTTC; CDR3: CASSAGDSYEQYF
D: .; V: TRBV18; J: TRBJ1-1; size: .; DNA: TGTGCCAGCTCACCACTGGGGGGGGGATCGAACACTGAAGCTTTCTTT; CDR3: CASSPLGGGSNTEAFF
D: .; V: TRBV30; J: TRBJ2-6; size: .; DNA: TGTGCCTGGAGCTCAGGACTGATCTCTGGGGCCAACGTCCTGACTTTC; CDR3: CAWSSGLISGANVLTF
D: .; V: TRBV5-1; J: TRBJ2-2; size: .; DNA: TGCGCCAGCAGCATAACAGGGACCCACACCGGGGAGCTGTTTTTT; CDR3: CASSITGTHTGELFF
D: TRBD1; V: TRBV5-1; J: TRBJ1-1; size: .; DNA: TGCGCCAGCAGCTTCGGACAGGGCTTGAACACTGAAGCTTTCTTT; CDR3: CASSFGQGLNTEAFF
D: .; V: TRBV11-2; J: TRBJ2-3; size: .; DNA: TGTGCCAGCAGCTTAGGGGAGCACACAGATACGCAGTATTTT; CDR3: CASSLGEHTDTQYF
D: .; V: TRBV10-3; J: TRBJ2-3; size: .; DNA: TGTGCCATCAGTGAGGGAAGACTCACAGATACGCAGTATTTT; CDR3: CAISEGRLTDTQYF
D: .; V: TRBV6-5; J: TRBJ2-7; size: .; DNA: TGTGCCAGCAGTTACGTGGGCCACTACGAGCAGTACTTC; CDR3: CASSYVGHYEQYF
D: TRBD1; V: TRBV5-1; J: TRBJ2-5; size: .; DNA: TGCGCCAGCAGCTTGGTGGGGACAGGGGGTTTAGAGACCCAGTACTTC; CDR3: CASSLVGTGGLETQYF
D: .; V: TRBV1; J: TRBJ2-7; size: .; DNA: TGCACCAGCAGCCTCGGGACTAGCGCGCCGTACGAGCAGTACTTC; CDR3: CTSSLGTSAPYEQYF
D: TRBD1; V: TRBV11-3; J: TRBJ1-1; size: .; DNA: TGTGCCAGCAGCTACGGACAGGGGAACACTGAAGCTTTCTTT; CDR3: CASSYGQGNTEAFF
D: .; V: TRBV11-2; J: TRBJ1-3; size: .; DNA: TGTGCCAGCAGCAACGGTCCTCGCTCTGGAAACACCATATATTTT; CDR3: CASSNGPRSGNTIYF
D: TRBD2; V: TRBV6-1; J: TRBJ2-7; size: .; DNA: TGTGCCAGCAGTGCATTACTCCTTCCGGGACTAGCAAGCGAGCAGTACTTC; CDR3: CASSALLLPGLASEQYF